Listed here are 29 T cell receptor beta chains from one sample, sequenced in a study of T cells after yellow fever vaccination (dated by TCRdb to about 2019). The meaning of the sample's treatment or condition label: live attenuated yellow fever vaccine strain. The receptor library was made with 5' RACE. This sample was sequenced with an Illumina NovaSeq 6000. The public sequencing data were trimmed at Q25 with fastp and processed into clonotypes with MiXCR by TCRdb, which kept only in-frame beta chains. Rows with one shared CDR3 protein collapse into an entry with the most common genes and DNA. This sample is represented by 300,000 to 400,000 distinct CDR3 sequences; approximately 13% of them were singletons. Around 3% of the sample is taken by the ten largest. The material was CD4+ T cells sorted from PBMCs, obtained 15 days after the yellow fever booster vaccination. The receptors stem from a man between 18 and 35 years old who received the YFV17D yellow fever vaccine.

The chain recombines TRBV6-5 with TRBJ1-6, with no clear D. V was pared by 1 base and J by 5 bases, with 9 bases between. From germline, CDR1 is MNHEY and CDR2 SVGAGI. The CDR3 runs 15 residues. CDR3 coding DNA: TGTGCCAGCAGTTACTGGCCCCCGAATAATTCACCCCTCCACTTT. Encoded protein: CASSYWPPNNSPLHF.

This chain links TRBV7-2 with TRBJ1-2; D unresolved. The CDR3 consists of 13 residues. Germline lookup yields CDR1 SGHTA and CDR2 FQGNSA. The V end was cut by 3 bases, the J end by 0 bases, with 5 bases between. For the CDR3, the DNA is TGTGCCAGCAGCTTTCCAGCTAACTATGGCTACACCTTC. As protein: CASSFPANYGYTF.

Points on this clonotype: The junction departs from germline at one end; a sequencing error may be responsible. The J gene is TRBJ2-3, the V gene TRBV4-3, with D tentatively TRBD2 (6 bases). There are 14 residues in the CDR3. In germline, CDR1 is LGHNA, CDR2 YSLEER. The CDR3 sequence is CASSELPGAAPRSF. In DNA, the CDR3 is TGCGCCAGCAGCGAACTTCCGGGAGCTGCGCCACGTTCTTTT.

This clonotype came up many times. Here the CDR3 DNA reads TGTGCCAGCAGCCGCGGACAGCCCGCGAACACCGGGGAGCTGTTTTTT. Amino acid sequence: CASSRGQPANTGELFF. This chain connects TRBV7-3 to TRBJ2-2; tentatively, D is TRBD1 (6 bases). CDR3 length: 16 amino acids. The germline V gene has CDR1 SGHTA and CDR2 FQGTGA. V was pared by 5 bases and J by 0 bases, with 13 bases between.

CDR3 protein: CSARPISTGELFF. The CDR3 bases are TGCAGTGCTAGGCCTATCAGCACCGGGGAGCTGTTTTTT. The chain carries TRBV20-1 and TRBJ2-2; D is ambiguous. The CDR3 totals 13 residues. Trimming stripped 3 bases from V and 4 bases from J, with 9 bases between. The V gene's germline CDR1 is DFQATT and CDR2 SNEGSKA (reference sequence).

This clonotype was counted between two and nine times. This rearrangement joins TRBV7-8 to TRBJ1-3; possibly TRBD1 for D (6 bases). The CDR3 totals 17 residues. CDR1 is SGHVS, CDR2 FQNEAQ, per germline. Trimming pared 7 bases from V and 0 bases from J, leaving 19 bases between. CDR3 protein: CASTLSGAVSSGNTIYF. The CDR3 DNA sequence: TGTGCCAGCACCCTGTCAGGGGCAGTATCCTCTGGAAACACCATATATTTT.

A note on this clonotype: The junction does not match germline at one end; this may be a read error. The CDR3 region is CLASSYNEQFF. CDR3 in DNA: TGCCTAGCCAGCTCCTACAATGAGCAGTTCTTC. The rearrangement links TRBV28 to TRBJ2-1, with D perhaps matching TRBD2 (5 bases). The CDR3 contains 11 residues. Germline V gene data show CDR1 as MDHEN and CDR2 as SYDVKM.

This clonotype was picked up a small number of times. The CDR3 reads CASSLASGSSVTGELFF. The CDR3 DNA sequence: TGCGCCAGCAGCTTGGCCTCGGGGTCGTCCGTCACCGGGGAGCTGTTTTTT. The chain has TRBV5-1 and TRBJ2-2, with D possibly matching TRBD2 (5 bases). The V gene lost 0 bases and the J gene lost 4 bases, with 16 bases spanning the gap. Germline values: CDR1 SGHRS, CDR2 YFSETQ. The CDR3 is made up of 17 amino acids.

The chain is built from TRBV6-2 or TRBV6-3 and TRBJ2-7; D is possibly TRBD1 (6 bases). CDR3 length: 15 amino acids. The V gene lost 6 bases and the J gene lost 2 bases, with 17 bases spanning the gap. CDR1 and CDR2 (germline): MNHEY, SVGEGT. Written as DNA, the CDR3 is TGTGCCAGCAGCCAACCCTGGACAGCGGCCTACGAGCAGTACTTC. It codes for CASSQPWTAAYEQYF.

This chain connects TRBV15 to TRBJ2-5; the D call may be TRBD1 or TRBD2 (6 bases each). The ends were cut back, 5 bases at V and 3 bases at J, with 22 bases in the middle. The CDR3 extends over 17 amino acids. Germline loops: CDR1 LNHNV, CDR2 YYDKDF (reference sequence). The CDR3 region is CATSSREGGSREETQYF. The CDR3 DNA is TGTGCCACCAGCTCCCGAGAAGGGGGGTCTCGCGAAGAGACCCAGTACTTC.

J is TRBJ2-5 and V is TRBV10-3; D possibly uses TRBD1 or TRBD2 (5 bases each). CDR3 length: 14 amino acids. With 3 bases removed from V and 1 base from J, the gap between germline ends came to 9 bases. Germline CDR1 ENHRY, CDR2 SYGVKD. Here the CDR3 DNA reads TGTGCCATCAGTGATTCCGGGGCCCAAGAGACCCAGTACTTC. This translates into CAISDSGAQETQYF.

The chain employs TRBV6-2 or TRBV6-3 and TRBJ1-4; tentative D call: TRBD1 (5 bases). This CDR3 comprises 16 residues. Germline CDR1 MNHEY, CDR2 SVGEGT. Trimming left V 2 bases short and J 3 bases short, with 13 bases between. The CDR3 here is CASSYPAGDPNEKLFF. CDR3 sequence (DNA): TGTGCCAGCAGTTACCCGGCGGGGGACCCTAATGAAAAACTGTTTTTT.

This clonotype was detected a few times. The chain couples TRBV18 to TRBJ2-6; D is possibly TRBD2 (5 bases). CDR1 is KGHSH and CDR2 is LQKENI in the germline V gene. The CDR3 loop spans 16 amino acids. Deletions cut 1 base from V and 0 bases from J, with 7 bases between. The CDR3 protein is CASSPQEVSGANVLTF. The CDR3 DNA is TGTGCCAGCTCACCACAGGAGGTCTCTGGGGCCAACGTCCTGACTTTC.

Ten or more counts support this clonotype. V usage is TRBV12-3 or TRBV12-4 and J usage is TRBJ2-4; D may be TRBD1 (6 bases). Between the trimmed V and J ends, which lost 4 bases and 3 bases, there was a span of 10 bases. The CDR3 has 14 residues. CDR3 in DNA: TGTGCCAGCAGTTGGACAGCTTTCAAAAACATTCAGTACTTC. It is translated as CASSWTAFKNIQYF.

CDR3 residues: CASHAFPVVGKAFF. CDR3 nucleotides: TGTGCCAGTCACGCCTTCCCGGTGGTAGGGAAAGCTTTCTTT. The chain couples TRBV19 to TRBJ1-1; no firm D call. CDR1 is LNHDA, CDR2 SQIVND, per germline (reference sequence). Trimming took 8 bases from V and 9 from J, leaving 22 bases between them. This CDR3 is 14 amino acids long. Combining the CDR3 with reference TRBV19 and TRBJ1-1 gives the whole variable domain DGGITQSPKYLFRKEGQNVTLSCEQNLNHDAMYWYRQDPGQGLRLIYYSQIVNDFQKGDIAEGYSVSREKKESFPLTVTSAQKNPTAFYLCASHAFPVVGKAFFGQGTRLTVV.

For the CDR3, the DNA is TGCAGTGCTAGAGGGGCTCCAGGGGCGGGCGGCTATGGCTACACCTTC. It yields the protein CSARGAPGAGGYGYTF. The chain uses TRBV20-1 and TRBJ1-2; the D gene is possibly TRBD1 (6 bases). The CDR3 runs 16 residues. CDR1 is DFQATT and CDR2 is SNEGSKA in the germline V gene (reference sequence). V was trimmed by 1 base and J by 4 bases, leaving 19 bases between them.

This clonotype was counted a few times. The rearrangement uses TRBV7-9 and TRBJ1-5; TRBD1 aligns across 7 bases. The CDR3 is 14 residues long. The trim removed 5 bases at V and 4 bases at J, leaving 5 bases unmatched. Germline V gene lookup returns CDR1 SEHNR and CDR2 FQNEAQ (reference sequence). The CDR3 protein is CASSTGTANQPQHF. DNA for the CDR3: TGTGCCAGCAGCACCGGGACAGCTAATCAGCCCCAGCATTTT.

On this clonotype itself: Relative to the germline gene, one junction end is altered; a read error may explain this. The chain has TRBV7-7 and TRBJ2-5, with TRBD2 identical over 11 bases. The CDR3 extends over 14 amino acids. Germline CDR1 and CDR2: SSHAT and FNYEAQ (reference sequence). Here the CDR3 reads CASSSSGTSGTQYF. As DNA, the CDR3 is TGTGCTAGCAGCTCCTCCGGGACTAGCGGGACCCAGTACTTC.

This chain links TRBV2 with TRBJ2-4; D is uncertain. V was clipped by 8 bases and J by 7 bases, with 12 bases between them. The germline gives CDR1 SNHLY, CDR2 FYNNEI. The CDR3 is made up of 12 amino acids. The CDR3, as DNA: TGTGCCAGCCACCAGACGAATAACATTCAGTACTTC. Its translation is CASHQTNNIQYF.

The rearrangement uses TRBV27 and TRBJ2-1, with 13 bases that match TRBD2. CDR1 is MNHEY, CDR2 SMNVEV, per germline (reference sequence). V dropped 3 bases and J dropped 9; count of bases not matched to a gene: 5. The CDR3 length is 15 residues. Written as DNA, the CDR3 is TGTGCCAGCAGTTTGGGGACTAGCGGGGAGGGTGAGCAGTTCTTC. It yields the protein CASSLGTSGEGEQFF.

This sequence joins TRBV6-2 or TRBV6-3 and TRBJ2-5; D unclear. With 0 bases removed from V and 2 bases from J, the gap between germline ends came to 16 bases. Germline V gene lookup returns CDR1 MNHEY and CDR2 SVGEGT. The CDR3 consists of 17 residues. The CDR3 sequence is CASSYSVRLPKQETQYF. In DNA, the CDR3 is TGTGCCAGCAGTTACTCTGTCCGGCTGCCGAAACAAGAGACCCAGTACTTC.

There are a few counts of this clonotype. V is TRBV12-3 or TRBV12-4 and J is TRBJ1-1; possible D gene TRBD1, 6 bases. V lost 7 bases and J lost 2, with 14 bases in between. This CDR3 region has 14 residues. CDR3 DNA sequence: TGTGCCAGCAATCCAGGGGCACCTAACACTGAAGCTTTCTTT. Translation: CASNPGAPNTEAFF.

This clonotype has just a few counts. The genes are TRBV29-1 and TRBJ2-5; TRBD1 matches at 9 bases. After removal of 6 bases from V and 4 bases from J, the junction contained 9 bases not matched to a gene. The CDR3 is 14 residues long. The V gene's germline CDR1 is SQVTM and CDR2 ANQGSEA. This CDR3 is CSVPAGTGPETQYF. The CDR3, as DNA: TGCAGCGTACCCGCGGGGACAGGGCCAGAGACCCAGTACTTC.

This clonotype appeared a few times. The V call is TRBV18, the J call TRBJ2-5; D is undetermined. Germline V gives CDR1 KGHSH, CDR2 LQKENI. This CDR3 has 13 residues. Trimming shortened V by 3 bases and J by 0 bases, and 5 bases separated the two germline ends. The CDR3 sequence is CASSPLNQETQYF. The CDR3 DNA is TGTGCCAGCTCACCCCTAAACCAAGAGACCCAGTACTTC. The variable domain in full, completed from reference TRBV18 and TRBJ2-5, reads NAGVMQNPRHLVRRRGQEARLRCSPMKGHSHVYWYRQLPEEGLKFMVYLQKENIIDESGMPKERFSAEFPKEGPSILRIQQVVRGDSAAYFCASSPLNQETQYFGPGTRLLVL.

This clonotype occurred many times. The J gene is TRBJ1-2, the V gene TRBV5-1; no definite D call. V was shortened by 9 bases and J by 1 base, with 16 bases between the two germline ends. CDR1 is SGHRS, CDR2 YFSETQ, per germline. This CDR3 is 14 amino acids long. CDR3 sequence reads: CATLLGLLNYGYTF. DNA of the CDR3: TGCGCCACCCTCCTCGGGCTCCTTAACTATGGCTACACCTTC.

The chain carries TRBV24-1 and TRBJ2-5; 11 positions agree with TRBD2. The CDR3 spans 16 residues. CDR1 is KGHDR, CDR2 SFDVKD, per germline. J gave up 5 bases and V 3 bases, and 7 bases lay outside the gene matches. In DNA, the CDR3 is TGTGCCACCAGTGATCCCCTAGCGGGGGGCGGGGAGACCCAGTACTTC. It encodes CATSDPLAGGGETQYF.

In this sample, this clonotype turned up a few times. The chain couples TRBV5-1 to TRBJ2-7; D perhaps matches TRBD1 (5 bases). The CDR3 runs to 16 residues. Germline loops: CDR1 SGHRS, CDR2 YFSETQ. V shed 0 bases and J shed 2 bases, with 15 bases lying between them. As DNA, the CDR3 is TGCGCCAGCAGCTTGGATCGTCGTCAGGGTCCCTACGAGCAGTACTTC. Encoded protein: CASSLDRRQGPYEQYF.

This clonotype turned up a few times. The chain links TRBV10-3 to TRBJ2-7; D not resolved. The CDR3 sequence is 12 residues long. V was shortened by 1 base and J by 6 bases, with 7 bases between the two germline ends. The germline gives CDR1 ENHRY, CDR2 SYGVKD. In DNA form, the CDR3 reads TGTGCCATCAGTGAGTACGGTTCCGAGCAGTACGTC. Residues: CAISEYGSEQYV.

This clonotype was seen many times. The V and J genes are TRBV18 and TRBJ2-1, with D tentatively TRBD1 (5 bases). V was cut by 3 bases and J by 12 bases, with 21 bases left in between. CDR1 is KGHSH and CDR2 is LQKENI in the germline V gene. The CDR3 sequence is 15 residues long. For the CDR3, the DNA is TGTGCCAGCTCACCCGACAGTCCTCTTGCCCTTGGGCAGTTCTTC. Its protein is CASSPDSPLALGQFF.